One and the same sample provided the 8 T cell receptor beta chains below, sequenced in a study of PD-L1 blockade in urothelial cancer. Using immunoSEQ multiplex PCR, the repertoire was profiled, and TCRdb retains in-frame clones only, with some absent. The sample contains 85,000 to 100,000 clones, 90% of which appear only once. This material consisted of PBMCs, taken around atezolizumab (anti-PD-L1) treatment. Source of these receptors: a man aged 55 to 70 with urothelial cancer.

The chain combines TRBV2 with TRBJ1-4; D unresolved. This CDR3 is 12 amino acids long. The ends were cut back, 3 bases at V and 8 bases at J, with 7 bases in the middle. Germline CDR1 reads SNHLY; CDR2 reads FYNNEI. CDR3 amino acids: CASSEYMEKLFF. The CDR3 region has the DNA TGTGCCAGCAGTGAGTACATGGAAAAACTGTTTTTT. Supplemented by reference TRBV2 and TRBJ1-4, the full variable domain reads EPEVTQTPSHQVTQMGQEVILRCVPISNHLYFYWYRQILGQKVEFLVSFYNNEISEKSEIFDDQFSVERPDGSNFTLKIRSTKLEDSAMYFCASSEYMEKLFFGSGTQLSVL.

The rearrangement joins TRBV6-1 to TRBJ1-6; weak D call: TRBD1 (5 bases). This CDR3 has 15 residues. The germline gives CDR1 MNHNS, CDR2 SASEGT. V gave up 0 bases and J gave up 9 bases, with 12 bases separating them. The CDR3 bases are TGTGCCAGCAGTGAAGCACCGGTGGGGGGTTCACCCCTCCACTTT. This encodes CASSEAPVGGSPLHF.

The chain uses TRBV7-2 and TRBJ2-1, with 12 bases aligning to TRBD2. Unmatched junction bases numbered 6, after V lost 3 bases and J lost 6 bases. The CDR3 runs 16 residues. The germline V gene has CDR1 SGHTA and CDR2 FQGNSA. The CDR3 loop is CASSFRLAGARNEQFF. CDR3 bases: TGTGCCAGCAGCTTCCGACTAGCGGGAGCCCGCAATGAGCAGTTCTTC.

The chain links TRBV28 to TRBJ2-7; 7 bases align to TRBD1. This CDR3 comprises 15 residues. Germline loops: CDR1 MDHEN, CDR2 SYDVKM. V was pared by 1 base and J by 1 base, with 4 bases of the junction left unmatched. The CDR3 sequence is CASSLLTGDSYEQYF. DNA for the CDR3: TGTGCCAGCAGTTTATTAACAGGGGATTCCTACGAGCAGTACTTC.

V is TRBV13 and J is TRBJ2-6, with D unclear. The germline V and J ends were trimmed by 0 bases and 0 bases, with 15 bases remaining between them. This CDR3 has 19 amino acids. CDR1 and CDR2 from the germline V gene are PRHDT and FYEKMQ (reference sequence). As DNA, the CDR3 is TGTGCCAGCAGCTTAGGCCAAAGAAGTCTCAGCTCTGGGGCCAACGTCCTGACTTTC. Translating gives CASSLGQRSLSSGANVLTF. The full variable domain, rest sourced from reference TRBV13 and TRBJ2-6, is AAGVIQSPRHLIKEKRETATLKCYPIPRHDTVYWYQQGPGQDPQFLISFYEKMQSDKGSIPDRFSAQQFSDYHSELNMSSLELGDSALYFCASSLGQRSLSSGANVLTFGAGSRLTVL.

This chain links TRBV4-1 with TRBJ1-2, with a tentative D call TRBD1 (5 bases). Trimming took 0 bases from V and 4 from J, leaving 18 bases between them. The CDR3 has 17 amino acids. CDR1 is MGHRA and CDR2 is YSYEKL in the germline V gene. Here the CDR3 reads CASSQDLRQGSPYGYTF. In DNA, the CDR3 is TGCGCCAGCAGCCAAGATCTTAGGCAGGGCTCTCCCTATGGCTACACCTTC.

The chain combines TRBV5-8 with TRBJ2-5; perhaps TRBD2 as D (5 bases). In germline, CDR1 is SGHTS, CDR2 YDEGEE. This CDR3 has 15 residues. V lost 0 bases and J lost 2, with 11 bases in between. CDR3: CASSLVGRRQETQYF. The CDR3 DNA reads TGTGCCAGCAGCTTGGTGGGGAGACGGCAAGAGACCCAGTACTTC. Combining the CDR3 with reference TRBV5-8 and TRBJ2-5 gives the whole variable domain EAGVTQSPTHLIKTRGQQATLRCSPISGHTSVYWYQQALGLGLQFLLWYDEGEERNRGNFPPRFSGRQFPNYSSELNVNALELEDSALYLCASSLVGRRQETQYFGPGTRLLVL.

The chain has TRBV9 and TRBJ2-2; D unresolved. CDR3 length equals 15 residues. Germline V gene sequence: CDR1 SGDLS, CDR2 YYNGEE. Deletions cut 4 bases from V and 1 base from J, with 11 bases between. CDR3 in DNA: TGTGCCAGCAGCCCCGGTACGGTGAACACCGGGGAGCTGTTTTTT. It encodes CASSPGTVNTGELFF. The full variable domain, rest sourced from reference TRBV9 and TRBJ2-2, is DSGVTQTPKHLITATGQRVTLRCSPRSGDLSVYWYQQSLDQGLQFLIQYYNGEERAKGNILERFSAQQFPDLHSELNLSSLELGDSALYFCASSPGTVNTGELFFGEGSRLTVL.